This T cell receptor (beta chain) was identified during a study of cytomegalovirus exposure and HLA in healthy donors. Study-wide points: Specific recognition of CMV antigens was confirmed in vitro for a few chains (all CMV-associated).

Amplification used 60 Vbeta primers and 13 Jbeta primers. Methods used by the authors: The count from a later analysis was roughly 80 million unique TCR beta chains, some 11 million of them shared. Assay used: immunoSEQ multiplex PCR; TCRdb lists only in-frame clones, some missing. V and J calls plus clone size are reproduced from that table; the DNA served to infer D and trimming. Of approximately 110,000 clones in the sample, about 86% were seen once. Trimming at V came to 3 bases and at J to 4 bases, leaving 6 bases not matched to a gene. The CDR3 has 15 residues. In germline, CDR1 is LGHNA, CDR2 YSLEER. Points on this clone: Its antigen is undetermined.

The specimen sequenced was PBMCs. The sequence was obtained from a woman in her twenties or thirties in good health and CMV-seronegative. The chain employs TRBV4-3 and TRBJ2-7; 10 positions match TRBD2. Written as DNA, the CDR3 is TGCGCCAGCAGCCAGATAGCGGGAGGATTTTACGAGCAGTACTTC. This sequence encodes CASSQIAGGFYEQYF.